A single sample is the source of the 18 T cell receptor beta chains below, sequenced in a study of T cells after yellow fever vaccination. TCRdb reprocessed the 5' RACE reads via MiXCR and lists one record per CDR3 protein. This repertoire shows 400,000 or so distinct CDR3 sequences, 6.2% found once; its top ten account for roughly 15%. Specimen: PBMCs, collected 5 days after the yellow fever booster vaccination. The receptors shown here come from a man in his thirties or forties who received the YFV17D yellow fever vaccine.

J is TRBJ2-1 and V is TRBV19; a possible D gene is TRBD1 (6 bases). This CDR3 is 16 amino acids long. Per the germline V gene, CDR1 is LNHDA and CDR2 is SQIVND (reference sequence). Trimming stripped 5 bases from V and 0 bases from J, with 14 bases between. As DNA, the CDR3 is TGTGCCAGTAGTCCGGACAGCCTTAACTCCTACAATGAGCAGTTCTTC. The encoded protein is CASSPDSLNSYNEQFF.

Many counts were recorded for this clonotype. The chain couples TRBV19 to TRBJ2-2; a weak D match, TRBD2 (5 bases). CDR1 is LNHDA, CDR2 SQIVND, per germline (reference sequence). This CDR3 region has 14 residues. Trimming removed 3 bases at V and 2 bases at J, with 7 bases between. CDR3 sequence reads: CASSIEGNTGELFF. The CDR3 bases are TGTGCCAGTAGTATCGAGGGTAACACCGGGGAGCTGTTTTTT. Full variable domain (outside the CDR3, taken from reference TRBV19 and TRBJ2-2): DGGITQSPKYLFRKEGQNVTLSCEQNLNHDAMYWYRQDPGQGLRLIYYSQIVNDFQKGDIAEGYSVSREKKESFPLTVTSAQKNPTAFYLCASSIEGNTGELFFGEGSRLTVL.

CDR3 in amino acids: CSARGGLAGYNEQFF. Here the CDR3 DNA reads TGCAGTGCTAGAGGGGGACTAGCGGGGTACAATGAGCAGTTCTTC. The chain employs TRBV20-1 and TRBJ2-1, with 13 bases matching TRBD2. From germline, CDR1 is DFQATT and CDR2 SNEGSKA (reference sequence). The CDR3 has 15 amino acids. With V trimmed by 1 base and J by 4 bases, 1 base remained unmatched.

This clonotype appeared many times. The CDR3 carries no conserved terminal phenylalanine or tryptophan, so it likely arises from a read error. The limits of the CDR3 on the DNA are not certain, so only TCRdb's listed CDR3 is given. The CDR3 spells CASSLTPGPEAQV. V gene TRBV7-2 combines with J gene TRBJ2-1; the DNA was not used to check the table's D call, TRBD1. Per germline, CDR1 SGHTA and CDR2 FQGNSA. The CDR3 has 13 residues if both end residues are counted.

This clonotype was observed at least ten times. The CDR3 coding sequence is TGTGCCAGCAGCTTGTTTACAGGGGAAGAGACCCAGTACTTC. It translates to CASSLFTGEETQYF. The gene calls are TRBV7-2 and TRBJ2-5, with 7 bases identical to TRBD1. Germline CDR1 reads SGHTA; CDR2 reads FQGNSA. The V and J ends lost 3 bases and 3 bases, in that order; junction bases with no gene match: 4. This CDR3 contains 14 residues.

This chain connects TRBV20-1 to TRBJ2-7; TRBD2 matches at 8 bases. Trimming cost V 4 bases and J 0 bases; bases outside gene matches: 5. This CDR3 is built from 14 residues. Per germline, CDR1 DFQATT and CDR2 SNEGSKA (reference sequence). The CDR3 here is CSAKRGHSSYEQYF. In nucleotides, the CDR3 is TGCAGTGCTAAGCGGGGGCATTCCTCCTACGAGCAGTACTTC.

This clonotype appeared many times. The rearrangement joins TRBV12-3 or TRBV12-4 to TRBJ1-1; D is unclear. The CDR3 covers 11 residues. The V end was cut by 7 bases, the J end by 4 bases, with 7 bases between. This CDR3 reads CASTLATEAFF. The CDR3, as DNA: TGTGCCAGCACCCTCGCCACTGAAGCTTTCTTT.

On this clonotype: A junction boundary mismatches the germline segment, possibly from a read error. V usage is TRBV20-1 and J usage is TRBJ2-1; the match to TRBD2 covers 13 bases. Germline V gene lookup returns CDR1 DFQATT and CDR2 SNEGSKA (reference sequence). This CDR3 contains 16 residues. The CDR3 spells CCASGTSGNNRNEQFF. The DNA of the CDR3 is TGCTGTGCTTCCGGGACTAGCGGGAACAATAGAAATGAGCAGTTCTTC.

This clonotype showed up many times. This chain uses TRBV29-1 with TRBJ2-1; D is unresolved. CDR1 is SQVTM and CDR2 is ANQGSEA in the germline V gene. The CDR3 consists of 14 residues. Trimming pared 7 bases from V and 0 bases from J, leaving 13 bases between. The DNA for the CDR3 is TGCAGCGCAAGGACCTCGACCTCCTACAATGAGCAGTTCTTC. Translated: CSARTSTSYNEQFF.

This chain joins TRBV20-1 and TRBJ1-6; no firm D call. Trimming removed 2 bases from V and 1 base from J, with 12 bases in between. The CDR3 runs to 16 residues. Germline lookup yields CDR1 DFQATT and CDR2 SNEGSKA (reference sequence). The CDR3 sequence is CSARPERRSYNSPLHF. The CDR3 coding sequence is TGCAGTGCTAGACCCGAGAGGAGGTCCTATAATTCACCCCTCCACTTT.

The chain combines TRBV6-1 with TRBJ2-1; TRBD2 agrees at 10 bases. CDR3 length: 16 amino acids. V gave up 5 bases and J gave up 4 bases; unmatched junction bases: 8. In germline, CDR1 is MNHNS, CDR2 SASEGT. The CDR3 loop is CASSRVAGGTYNEQFF. In nucleotides, the CDR3 is TGTGCCAGCAGTAGAGTAGCGGGAGGAACATACAATGAGCAGTTCTTC.

The chain employs TRBV7-8 and TRBJ2-7, with 9 bases matching TRBD1. V was clipped by 5 bases and J by 6 bases; unmatched bases: 8. Germline assignment: CDR1 SGHVS and CDR2 FQNEAQ. The CDR3 runs 14 residues. CDR3 loop: CASSQPGQGGEQYF. The CDR3 DNA sequence: TGTGCCAGCAGCCAACCGGGACAGGGTGGCGAGCAGTACTTC. Looking up the rest from reference TRBV7-8 and TRBJ2-7 gives the full variable domain: GAGVSQSPRYKVAKRGQDVALRCDPISGHVSLFWYQQALGQGPEFLTYFQNEAQLDKSGLPSDRFFAERPEGSVSTLKIQRTQQEDSAVYLCASSQPGQGGEQYFGPGTRLTVT.

The chain is built from TRBV6-1 and TRBJ1-1; no clear D gene. The CDR3 spans 14 residues. CDR1 is MNHNS and CDR2 is SASEGT in the germline V gene. Trimming took 7 bases from V and 0 from J, leaving 12 bases between them. The CDR3 is CASNSKAMNTEAFF. The CDR3 DNA follows: TGTGCCAGCAACTCGAAGGCGATGAACACTGAAGCTTTCTTT.

The sample holds a few counts of this clonotype. This chain links TRBV7-2 with TRBJ2-2, with 7 bases lining up with TRBD2. The length of the CDR3 is 13 residues. Germline CDR1 reads SGHTA; CDR2 reads FQGNSA. The J segment lost 4 bases and the V segment lost 5 bases, leaving 1 base of the junction unmatched. DNA of the CDR3: TGTGCCAGCAGCCGGGAGGCCACCGGGGAGCTGTTTTTT. Translating it yields CASSREATGELFF.

The V gene is TRBV7-2, the J gene TRBJ2-1; 7 nucleotides match TRBD2. J lost 15 bases, V lost 5 bases, and 10 bases had no gene match. Germline loops: CDR1 SGHTA, CDR2 FQGNSA. CDR3 length: 12 amino acids. CDR3 sequence reads: CASSGGGTTRFF. The CDR3 coding sequence is TGTGCCAGCAGCGGGGGGGGGACCACGCGGTTCTTC.

This clonotype was detected a few times. The rearrangement links TRBV18 to TRBJ1-2; the match to TRBD1 covers 10 bases. The CDR3 has 17 amino acids. The germline CDR1 and CDR2 sequences are KGHSH and LQKENI. The V and J ends lost 6 bases and 2 bases, in that order; junction bases with no gene match: 12. This CDR3 reads CASSPGDRGRLNYGYTF. For the CDR3, the DNA is TGTGCCAGCTCCCCAGGGGACAGGGGCCGCTTAAACTATGGCTACACCTTC.

This clonotype showed up many times. This chain's CDR3 is CASSTRSNTGELFF. CDR3 sequence (DNA): TGCGCCAGCAGCACCAGATCAAACACCGGGGAGCTGTTTTTT. V is TRBV5-1 and J is TRBJ2-2; no clear D. Germline values: CDR1 SGHRS, CDR2 YFSETQ. This CDR3 has 14 residues. V lost 4 bases and J lost 2, with 9 bases in between. Based on the CDR3 plus reference TRBV5-1 and TRBJ2-2, the full variable domain is KAGVTQTPRYLIKTRGQQVTLSCSPISGHRSVSWYQQTPGQGLQFLFEYFSETQRNKGNFPGRFSGRQFSNSRSEMNVSTLELGDSALYLCASSTRSNTGELFFGEGSRLTVL.

This clonotype was detected ten times or more. The rearrangement uses TRBV10-3 and TRBJ1-1, with D possibly being TRBD1 (5 bases). Germline CDR1 reads ENHRY; CDR2 reads SYGVKD. The V gene lost 9 bases and the J gene lost 7 bases, with 18 bases spanning the gap. The CDR3 has 13 amino acids. CDR3 loop: CAIVVGERGEAFF. Here the CDR3 DNA reads TGTGCCATTGTTGTGGGGGAACGGGGTGAAGCTTTCTTT.